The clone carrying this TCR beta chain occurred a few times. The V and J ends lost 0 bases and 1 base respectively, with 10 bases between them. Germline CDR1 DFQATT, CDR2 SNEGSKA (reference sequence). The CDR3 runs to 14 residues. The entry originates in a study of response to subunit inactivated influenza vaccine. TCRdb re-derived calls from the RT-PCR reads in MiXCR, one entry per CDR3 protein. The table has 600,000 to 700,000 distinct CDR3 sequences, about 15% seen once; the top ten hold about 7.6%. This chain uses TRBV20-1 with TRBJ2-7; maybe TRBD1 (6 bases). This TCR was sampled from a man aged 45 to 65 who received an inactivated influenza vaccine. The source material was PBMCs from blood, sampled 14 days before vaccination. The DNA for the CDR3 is TGCAGTGCTAGAGATCCCAGGGGTTCCTACGAGCAGTACTTC. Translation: CSARDPRGSYEQYF.